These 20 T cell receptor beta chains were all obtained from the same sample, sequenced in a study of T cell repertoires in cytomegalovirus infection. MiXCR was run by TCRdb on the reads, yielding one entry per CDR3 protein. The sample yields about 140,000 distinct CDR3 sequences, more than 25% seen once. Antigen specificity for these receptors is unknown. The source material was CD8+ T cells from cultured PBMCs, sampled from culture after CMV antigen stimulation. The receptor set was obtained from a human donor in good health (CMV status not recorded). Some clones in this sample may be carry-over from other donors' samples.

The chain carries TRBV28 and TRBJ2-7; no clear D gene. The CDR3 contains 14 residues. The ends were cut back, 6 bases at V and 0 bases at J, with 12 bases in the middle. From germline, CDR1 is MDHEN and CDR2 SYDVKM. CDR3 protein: CASSFSGSSYEQYF. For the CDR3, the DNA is TGTGCCAGCAGCTTCTCGGGCAGCTCCTACGAGCAGTACTTC.

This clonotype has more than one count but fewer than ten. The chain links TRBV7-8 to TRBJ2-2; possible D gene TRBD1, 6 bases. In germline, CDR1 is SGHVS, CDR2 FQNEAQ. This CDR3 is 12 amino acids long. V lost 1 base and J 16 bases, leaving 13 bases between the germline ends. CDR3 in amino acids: CASSLGSGESFF. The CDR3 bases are TGTGCCAGCAGCTTAGGTTCAGGGGAGTCGTTTTTT.

CDR3 nucleotides: TGTGCCAGCAGTGTATCCCAAGGGGGGCGGGCCCGCACAGATACGCAGTATTTT. Translated, it gives CASSVSQGGRARTDTQYF. The rearrangement uses TRBV6-6 and TRBJ2-3; the D gene could be TRBD1 or TRBD2 (6 bases each). This CDR3 spans 18 amino acids. Germline loops: CDR1 MNHNY, CDR2 SVGAGI (reference sequence). V lost 5 bases and J lost 1, with 22 bases in between.

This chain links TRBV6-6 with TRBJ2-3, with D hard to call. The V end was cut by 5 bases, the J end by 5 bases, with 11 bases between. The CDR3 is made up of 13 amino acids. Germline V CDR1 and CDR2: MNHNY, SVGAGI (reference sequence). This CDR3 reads CASSLGIEDTQYF. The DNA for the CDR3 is TGTGCCAGCAGTCTAGGCATTGAAGATACGCAGTATTTT.

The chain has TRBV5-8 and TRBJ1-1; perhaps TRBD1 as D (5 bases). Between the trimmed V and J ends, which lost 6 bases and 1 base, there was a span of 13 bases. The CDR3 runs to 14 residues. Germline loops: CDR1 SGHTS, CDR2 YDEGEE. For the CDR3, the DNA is TGTGCCAGCACCTCCCGGGGCACGAACACTGAAGCTTTCTTT. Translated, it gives CASTSRGTNTEAFF.

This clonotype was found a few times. The CDR3 reads CASTLGWLQETQYF. The CDR3 DNA is TGTGCCAGCACCCTAGGGTGGCTCCAGGAGACCCAGTACTTC. The chain joins TRBV12-3 or TRBV12-4 to TRBJ2-5; D remains ambiguous. This CDR3 spans 14 amino acids. V was trimmed by 7 bases and J by 5 bases, leaving 17 bases between them.

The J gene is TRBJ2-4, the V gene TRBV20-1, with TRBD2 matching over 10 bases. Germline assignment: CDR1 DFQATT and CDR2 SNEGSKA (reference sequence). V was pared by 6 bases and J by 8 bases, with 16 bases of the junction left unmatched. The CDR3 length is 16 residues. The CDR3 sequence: CSARIAGGPVLDIQYF. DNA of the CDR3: TGCAGTGCCAGAATAGCGGGGGGCCCCGTTTTAGACATTCAGTACTTC.

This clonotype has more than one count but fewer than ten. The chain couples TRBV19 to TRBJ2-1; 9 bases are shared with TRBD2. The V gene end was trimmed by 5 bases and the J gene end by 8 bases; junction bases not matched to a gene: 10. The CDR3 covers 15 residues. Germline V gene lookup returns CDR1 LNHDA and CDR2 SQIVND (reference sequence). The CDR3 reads CASSPGTSIADEQFF. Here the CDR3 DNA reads TGTGCCAGTAGTCCTGGGACTAGCATAGCGGATGAGCAGTTCTTC.

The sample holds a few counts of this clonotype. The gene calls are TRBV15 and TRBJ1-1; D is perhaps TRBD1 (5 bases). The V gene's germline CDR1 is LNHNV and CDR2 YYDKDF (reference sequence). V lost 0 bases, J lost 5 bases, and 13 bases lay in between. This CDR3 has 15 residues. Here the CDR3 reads CATSRDRDGRTEAFF. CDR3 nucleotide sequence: TGTGCCACCAGCAGAGACAGGGATGGAAGAACTGAAGCTTTCTTT.

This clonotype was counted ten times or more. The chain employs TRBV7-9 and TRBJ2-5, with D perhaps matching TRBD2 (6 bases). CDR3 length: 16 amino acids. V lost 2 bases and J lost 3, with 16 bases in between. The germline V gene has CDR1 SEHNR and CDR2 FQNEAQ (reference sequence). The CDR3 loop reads CASSLTGLIKEETQYF. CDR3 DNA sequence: TGTGCCAGCAGCTTAACGGGACTTATAAAAGAAGAGACCCAGTACTTC. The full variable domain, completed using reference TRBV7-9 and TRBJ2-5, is DTGVSQNPRHKITKRGQNVTFRCDPISEHNRLYWYRQTLGQGPEFLTYFQNEAQLEKSRLLSDRFSAERPKGSFSTLEIQRTEQGDSAMYLCASSLTGLIKEETQYFGPGTRLLVL.

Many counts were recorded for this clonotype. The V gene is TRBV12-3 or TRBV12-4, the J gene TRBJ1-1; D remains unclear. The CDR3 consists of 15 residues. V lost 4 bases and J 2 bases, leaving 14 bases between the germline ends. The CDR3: CASSSIQYINTEAFF. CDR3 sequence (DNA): TGTGCCAGCAGTTCGATCCAATATATTAACACTGAAGCTTTCTTT.

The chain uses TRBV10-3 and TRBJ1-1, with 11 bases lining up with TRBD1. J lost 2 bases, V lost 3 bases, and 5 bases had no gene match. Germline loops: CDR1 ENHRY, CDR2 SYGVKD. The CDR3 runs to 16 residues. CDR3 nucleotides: TGTGCCATCAGTGACGCAGGACAGGGGGCCAACACTGAAGCTTTCTTT. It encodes CAISDAGQGANTEAFF.

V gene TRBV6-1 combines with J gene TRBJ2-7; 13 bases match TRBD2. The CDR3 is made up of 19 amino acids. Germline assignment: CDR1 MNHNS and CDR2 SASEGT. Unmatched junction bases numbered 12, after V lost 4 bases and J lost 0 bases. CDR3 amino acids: CASSGQTSGGTLLSYEQYF. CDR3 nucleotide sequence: TGTGCCAGCAGTGGACAGACTAGCGGGGGGACCTTACTCTCCTACGAGCAGTACTTC.

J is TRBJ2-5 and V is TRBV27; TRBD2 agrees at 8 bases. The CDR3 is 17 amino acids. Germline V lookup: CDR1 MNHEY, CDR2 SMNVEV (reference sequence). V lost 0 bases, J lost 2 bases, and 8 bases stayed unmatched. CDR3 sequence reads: CASSLSWRGAGQETQYF. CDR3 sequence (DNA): TGTGCCAGCAGTTTATCGTGGCGGGGGGCCGGTCAAGAGACCCAGTACTTC.

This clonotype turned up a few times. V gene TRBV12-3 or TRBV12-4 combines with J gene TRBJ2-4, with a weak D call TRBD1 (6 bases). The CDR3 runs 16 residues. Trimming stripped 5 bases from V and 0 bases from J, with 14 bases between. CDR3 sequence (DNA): TGTGCCAGCAGTGGCTCCGGGACACTAGCCAAAAACATTCAGTACTTC. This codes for CASSGSGTLAKNIQYF.

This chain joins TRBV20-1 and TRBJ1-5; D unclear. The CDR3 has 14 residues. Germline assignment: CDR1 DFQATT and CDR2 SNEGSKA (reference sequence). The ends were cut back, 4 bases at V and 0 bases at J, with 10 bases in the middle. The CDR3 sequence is CSAIDGDSNQPQHF. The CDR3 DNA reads TGCAGTGCTATCGATGGCGATAGCAATCAGCCCCAGCATTTT.

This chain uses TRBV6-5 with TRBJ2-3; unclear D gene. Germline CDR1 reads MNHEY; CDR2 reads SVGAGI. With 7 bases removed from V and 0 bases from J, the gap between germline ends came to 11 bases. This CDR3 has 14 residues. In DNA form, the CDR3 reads TGTGCCAGCAACCCCGGACCTAGCACAGATACGCAGTATTTT. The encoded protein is CASNPGPSTDTQYF.

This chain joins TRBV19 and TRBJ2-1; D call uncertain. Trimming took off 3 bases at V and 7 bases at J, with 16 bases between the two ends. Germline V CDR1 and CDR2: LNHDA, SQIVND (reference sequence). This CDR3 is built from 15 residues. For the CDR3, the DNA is TGTGCCAGTAGTATTACCGCGGTGGCACTTAATGAGCAGTTCTTC. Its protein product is CASSITAVALNEQFF.

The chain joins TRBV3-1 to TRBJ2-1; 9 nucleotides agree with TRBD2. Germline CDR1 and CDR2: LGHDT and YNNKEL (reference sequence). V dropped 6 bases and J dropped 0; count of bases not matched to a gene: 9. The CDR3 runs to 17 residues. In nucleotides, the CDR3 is TGTGCCAGCAGTCCGGATGCGGGGGGGACCTCCTACAATGAGCAGTTCTTC. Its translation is CASSPDAGGTSYNEQFF.

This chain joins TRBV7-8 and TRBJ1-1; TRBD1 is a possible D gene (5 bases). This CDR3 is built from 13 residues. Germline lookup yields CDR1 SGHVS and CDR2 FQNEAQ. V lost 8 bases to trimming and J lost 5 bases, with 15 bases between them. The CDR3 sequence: CASGAGMGTEAFF. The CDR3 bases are TGTGCCAGCGGGGCAGGCATGGGGACTGAAGCTTTCTTT. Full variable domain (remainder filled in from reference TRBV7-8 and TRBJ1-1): GAGVSQSPRYKVAKRGQDVALRCDPISGHVSLFWYQQALGQGPEFLTYFQNEAQLDKSGLPSDRFFAERPEGSVSTLKIQRTQQEDSAVYLCASGAGMGTEAFFGQGTRLTVV.